Listed below are T cell receptor beta chains from one sample, sequenced in a study of blood T cell repertoires in COVID-19. The method was immunoSEQ multiplex PCR; TCRdb's version includes in-frame clones alone and lacks a portion of them. This sample yields about 52,000 clones, of which roughly nine tenths are seen a single time; around 10% belongs to the top ten. The specimen sequenced was peripheral blood. Receptors were obtained from a man of 80 years or more with active or convalescent COVID-19. CDR3s include the opening cysteine and the closing phenylalanine or tryptophan. The D gene is left open where the match is weak. Clone sizes are given selectively: once, few, many, or a class where the clone is expanded.

>.|TRBD2|TRBV11-2|TRBJ2-1
TGTGCCAGCAGCCTGGCGGCGGGAGTTGGCAATGAGCAGTTCTTC
CASSLAAGVGNEQFF
>.|.|TRBV6-2/TRBV6-3|TRBJ1-4
TGTGCCAGCAGTTACGGATGGACAGATGAAAAACTGTTTTTT
CASSYGWTDEKLFF
>.|.|TRBV4-2|TRBJ1-3
TGTGCCAGCAGCCAAGGGGTGCTGCGGGGCGCCGCTGGAAACACCATATATTTT
CASSQGVLRGAAGNTIYF
>.|.|TRBV2|TRBJ1-5
TGTGCCAGCAGTGGACAGGAGGCTCAGCCCCAGCATTTT
CASSGQEAQPQHF
>.|TRBD2|TRBV10-3|TRBJ2-2
TGTGCCACCCGGACTAGCCGGGAGCTGTTTTTT
CATRTSRELFF
>.|.|TRBV18|TRBJ2-2
TGTGCCAGCTCATCAGGGGCCCGGGCCGGGGAGCTGTTTTTT
CASSSGARAGELFF
>.|.|TRBV7-2|TRBJ2-2
TGTGCCAGCAGCTTAGTGAGTTTGAACACCGGGGAGCTGTTTTTT
CASSLVSLNTGELFF
>.|.|TRBV4-2|TRBJ2-3
TGTGCCAGCAGCCAAGCCCGACAGACAACAGATACGCAGTATTTT
CASSQARQTTDTQYF
>.|TRBD2|TRBV3-1/TRBV3-2|TRBJ2-5
TGTGCCAGCAGCCGAACGGGTCTAGCGGGAGGGGAGACCCAGTACTTC
CASSRTGLAGGETQYF
>once|TRBD2|TRBV7-2|TRBJ2-1
TGTGCCAGCAGGTCCCGGAGCGGGGGCACCTTGTTCTTC
CASRSRSGGTLFF
>.|.|TRBV29-1|TRBJ1-3
TGCAGCGCGACCCCAGGGCCTGGAAACACCATATATTTT
CSATPGPGNTIYF
>.|TRBD1|TRBV11-2|TRBJ1-2
TGTGCCAGCAGGCCGACAGGGGTTGAGGGCTACACCTTC
CASRPTGVEGYTF
>.|TRBD1|TRBV6-1|TRBJ1-2
TGTGCCAGCAGTGAAGGACAGGGGATCGATGGCTACACCTTC
CASSEGQGIDGYTF
>.|TRBD1|TRBV10-3|TRBJ1-1
TGTGCCATCAGGACGGACAGGGCGGACACTGAAGCTTTCTTT
CAIRTDRADTEAFF
>.|.|TRBV6-2/TRBV6-3|TRBJ2-7
TGTGCCAGCAGTTACTCGGGACTTTCTGAGGCGGAGCAGTACTTC
CASSYSGLSEAEQYF